These 7 T cell receptor beta chains were all obtained from the same sample, sequenced in a study of T-cell reconstitution after alpha-beta-depleted transplantation in children. Whole-study results and caveats: Newly generated T cells supplied most T-cell counts and diversity one year post-transplant.

Their antigens are not known. It was with unique molecular identifiers that the TCRbeta library was prepared. TCRdb processed the PCR reads anew with MiXCR; each CDR3 protein has one entry. The data contain 250,000 to 300,000 distinct CDR3 sequences, 7.5% to 9% of them singletons. Sequencing was performed on peripheral blood, taken 360 days after TCRalphabeta/CD19-depleted stem cell transplant. The receptor source for this set is a female patient under 10 years old who had a stem cell transplant for Fanconi anemia, so the T cells may come from the graft donor.

This clonotype was picked up many times. DNA of the CDR3: TGTGCCAGCAGCTTAATGCCGGGGCCATCCTACGAGCAGTACTTC. This codes for CASSLMPGPSYEQYF. The rearrangement links TRBV7-3 to TRBJ2-7; D is tentatively TRBD1 or TRBD2 (5 bases each). The germline V gene encodes CDR1 SGHTA and CDR2 FQGTGA. Trimming pared 1 base from V and 1 base from J, leaving 11 bases between. The CDR3 is made up of 15 amino acids. The full variable domain, with the rest looked up from reference TRBV7-3 and TRBJ2-7, is GAGVSQTPSNKVTEKGKYVELRCDPISGHTALYWYRQSLGQGPEFLIYFQGTGAADDSGLPNDRFFAVRPEGSVSTLKIQRTERGDSAVYLCASSLMPGPSYEQYFGPGTRLTVT.

This clonotype was observed at least ten times. V usage is TRBV5-1 and J usage is TRBJ2-1; 9 bases match TRBD2. This CDR3 is 14 amino acids long. The junction had 7 bases not matched to a gene; V was cut back by 8 bases and J by 4 bases. Per the germline V gene, CDR1 is SGHRS and CDR2 is YFSETQ. CDR3 protein: CASRLAERYNEQFF. CDR3 DNA sequence: TGCGCCAGTCGACTAGCGGAGAGATACAATGAGCAGTTCTTC.

This clonotype has at least ten counts. The chain joins TRBV28 to TRBJ2-1; D remains unclear. CDR3 length: 12 residues. The ends were cut back, 5 bases at V and 12 bases at J, with 14 bases in the middle. Germline V gene sequence: CDR1 MDHEN, CDR2 SYDVKM. The CDR3 sequence: CASSPSPSRQFF. CDR3 in DNA: TGTGCCAGCAGTCCCTCCCCGAGTCGGCAGTTCTTC.

A few counts support this clonotype. This chain links TRBV2 with TRBJ2-4, with D perhaps matching TRBD1 (6 bases). Germline V gene data show CDR1 as SNHLY and CDR2 as FYNNEI. The CDR3 runs 16 residues. Trimming removed 4 bases from V and 6 bases from J, with 19 bases in between. The CDR3 sequence: CASSAGTPRSRNIQYF. The CDR3 DNA follows: TGTGCCAGCAGTGCAGGGACACCGAGGTCACGAAACATTCAGTACTTC.

Concerning this clonotype: A much bigger clone sits one base away, suggesting this may be a read error. Likely a read error: the CDR3 ends without its conserved phenylalanine or tryptophan. V and J are TRBV5-6 and TRBJ2-5, with D tentatively TRBD1 (6 bases). Looked up from germline, CDR1 is SGHDT and CDR2 is YYEEEE. Trimming shortened V by 4 bases and J by 4 bases, and 20 bases separated the two germline ends. This CDR3 has 16 residues. CDR3 DNA: TGTGCCAGCAGCCCAGGACAGATGATATTCGGAGAGACCCAGTACTGC. This translates into CASSPGQMIFGETQYC.

This clonotype was seen at least ten times. The chain joins TRBV20-1 to TRBJ1-2, with unresolved D. CDR3 length: 16 residues. Germline CDR1 and CDR2: DFQATT and SNEGSKA (reference sequence). V shed 1 base and J shed 0 bases, with 15 bases lying between them. CDR3 bases: TGCAGTGCTAGAGTGTGGACGAGGAGTTCTAACTATGGCTACACCTTC. Its translation is CSARVWTRSSNYGYTF.

A few counts support this clonotype. This chain uses TRBV2 with TRBJ2-6; D might be TRBD1 (6 bases). The CDR3 loop spans 15 amino acids. Germline CDR1 and CDR2: SNHLY and FYNNEI. V was shortened by 6 bases and J by 3 bases, with 12 bases between the two germline ends. The CDR3 here is CASRPGTIGANVLTF. The CDR3 DNA sequence: TGTGCCAGCAGGCCAGGGACAATTGGGGCCAACGTCCTGACTTTC.